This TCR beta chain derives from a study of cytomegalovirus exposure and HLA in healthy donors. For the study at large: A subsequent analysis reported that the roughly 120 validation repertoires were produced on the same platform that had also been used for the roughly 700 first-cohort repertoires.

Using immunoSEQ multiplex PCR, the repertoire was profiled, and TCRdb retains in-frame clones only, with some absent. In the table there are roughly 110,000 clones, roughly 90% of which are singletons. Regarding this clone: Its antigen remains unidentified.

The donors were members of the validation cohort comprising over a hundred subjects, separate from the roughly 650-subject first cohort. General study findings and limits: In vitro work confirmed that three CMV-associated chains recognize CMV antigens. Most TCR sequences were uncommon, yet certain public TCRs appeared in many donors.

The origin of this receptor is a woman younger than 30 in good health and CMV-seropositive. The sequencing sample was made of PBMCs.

CDR3 bases: TGCGCCAGCAGCCAAGTCCTTCCTTTATCGGGTTACGAGCAGTACTTC. Translation: CASSQVLPLSGYEQYF. The V gene is TRBV4-1, the J gene TRBJ2-7; D ambiguous. Trimming left V 1 base short and J 4 bases short, with 17 bases between. Germline CDR1 reads MGHRA; CDR2 reads YSYEKL. The CDR3 is made up of 16 amino acids.